What follows describes a single TCR beta chain. Its antigen is unknown. The data belong to a study of cytomegalovirus exposure and HLA in healthy donors. Nominally healthy donors were sampled, though unrecorded immune exposures were likely. Findings and caveats of the study: An observed cluster of highly shared sequence variants was recorded as a likely sequencing artifact.

The CDR3 has 14 residues. V lost 4 bases and J lost 13; bases outside the gene matches: 10. The V gene's germline CDR1 is SGHDT and CDR2 YYEEEE. PCR involved 60 Vbeta and 13 Jbeta primers. The assay was immunoSEQ multiplex PCR, and TCRdb's table has in-frame clones only and misses some. Seen here are under 200,000 clones, approximately 78% observed once, and the top ten hold roughly 15%. The sample was PBMCs. V and J are TRBV5-6 and TRBJ1-6; 8 positions match TRBD1. This clonotype was sampled from a woman in her twenties or thirties in good health and CMV-seropositive. This CDR3 reads CASSPRLTGVPLHF. The CDR3 nucleotides read TGTGCCAGCAGCCCACGATTGACAGGGGTCCCCCTCCACTTT.